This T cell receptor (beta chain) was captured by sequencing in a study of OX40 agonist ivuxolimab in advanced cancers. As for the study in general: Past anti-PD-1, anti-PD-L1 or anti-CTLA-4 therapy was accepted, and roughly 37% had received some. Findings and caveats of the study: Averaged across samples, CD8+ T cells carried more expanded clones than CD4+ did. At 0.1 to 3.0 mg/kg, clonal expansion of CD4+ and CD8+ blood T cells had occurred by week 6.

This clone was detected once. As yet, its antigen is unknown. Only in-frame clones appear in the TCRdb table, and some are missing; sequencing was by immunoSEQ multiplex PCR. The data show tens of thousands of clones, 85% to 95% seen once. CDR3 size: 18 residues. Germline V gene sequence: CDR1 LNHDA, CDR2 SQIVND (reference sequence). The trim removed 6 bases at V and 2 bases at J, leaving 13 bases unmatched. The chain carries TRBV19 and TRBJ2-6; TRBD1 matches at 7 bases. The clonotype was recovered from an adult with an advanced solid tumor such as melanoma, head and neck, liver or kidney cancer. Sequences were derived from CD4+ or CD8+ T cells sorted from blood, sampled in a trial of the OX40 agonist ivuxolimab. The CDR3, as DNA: TGTGCCAGTAGCCTCCGACAGGGTTTGGTACCTGGGGCCAACGTCCTGACTTTC. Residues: CASSLRQGLVPGANVLTF.